The rows below give T cell receptor beta chains drawn from one sample of a study of T cell changes during pregnancy in multiple sclerosis. Measured with immunoSEQ multiplex PCR; TCRdb has only the in-frame clones, and not every one. The sample shows roughly 40,000 clones, roughly 90% of them seen only once. Sequenced material: CD4+ T cells from peripheral blood mononuclear cells, taken in the second trimester of pregnancy. Receptors were obtained from a female donor with multiple sclerosis, enrolled in a pregnancy study. The CDR3 runs from the conserved cysteine through the conserved F or W. The D gene is left open where the match is weak. Clone sizes are given selectively: once, few, many, or a class where the clone is expanded.

12 | TRBJ2-7 | TRBD1 | TRBV11-3 | NA | CARPTGSGEQYF | TGTGCCAGACCGACAGGGTCGGGGGAGCAGTACTTC
16 | TRBJ2-2 | NA | TRBV7-9 | NA | CASSTAGGPNTGELFF | TGTGCCAGCAGCACCGCGGGTGGTCCGAACACCGGGGAGCTGTTTTTT
13 | TRBJ1-2 | NA | TRBV10-3 | NA | CAISESTGQTNTF | TGTGCCATCAGTGAGTCGACAGGACAGACGAACACCTTC
15 | TRBJ1-1 | NA | TRBV11-3 | few | CASSSGARGRTEAFF | TGTGCCAGCAGCTCCGGGGCGCGGGGGCGGACTGAAGCTTTCTTT
15 | TRBJ1-3 | NA | TRBV19 | few | CASSELAGTGNTIYF | TGTGCCAGTAGTGAGCTGGCAGGGACTGGAAACACCATATATTTT
15 | TRBJ1-1 | NA | TRBV4-2 | NA | CASSLRTAGDTEAFF | TGTGCCAGCAGCCTTAGGACAGCTGGGGACACTGAAGCTTTCTTT
13 | TRBJ2-3 | NA | TRBV7-9 | NA | CASSLAVGDTQYF | TGTGCCAGCAGCTTGGCCGTTGGAGATACGCAGTATTTT
14 | TRBJ2-5 | NA | TRBV5-6 | NA | CASSTPGIVETQYF | TGTGCCAGCAGCACACCAGGGATTGTGGAGACCCAGTACTTC
11 | TRBJ1-1 | NA | TRBV5-1 | NA | CASSLDGEAFF | TGCGCCAGCAGCTTGGACGGGGAAGCTTTCTTT
13 | TRBJ1-5 | NA | TRBV2 | NA | CASSESGWQPQHF | TGTGCCAGCAGTGAATCCGGGTGGCAGCCCCAGCATTTT
16 | TRBJ2-3 | NA | TRBV11-1 | once | CASSALAGLRTDTQYF | TGTGCCAGCAGCGCCCTGGCGGGTCTAAGGACAGATACGCAGTATTTT
17 | TRBJ2-3 | TRBD2 | TRBV2 | NA | CARATSGGQSSTDTQYF | TGTGCCAGGGCGACTAGCGGGGGGCAGTCCAGCACAGATACGCAGTATTTT
15 | TRBJ1-1 | NA | TRBV30 | NA | CAWTPRGGLGTEAFF | TGTGCCTGGACGCCCAGGGGAGGGTTGGGCACTGAAGCTTTCTTT
14 | TRBJ2-1 | TRBD2 | TRBV30 | once | CAWQSGGAYNEQFF | TGTGCCTGGCAGTCCGGGGGGGCGTACAATGAGCAGTTCTTC
15 | TRBJ1-2 | NA | TRBV18 | NA | CASSPPNQGGYGYTF | TGTGCCAGCTCACCACCGAACCAGGGTGGGTATGGCTACACCTTC
15 | TRBJ2-3 | NA | TRBV25-1 | NA | CASSGTTVSTDTQYF | TGTGCCAGCAGTGGAACGACAGTTAGCACAGATACGCAGTATTTT
13 | TRBJ2-1 | TRBD1 | TRBV5-1 | NA | CASSSTGGNEQFF | TGCGCCAGCAGCTCAACAGGGGGCAATGAGCAGTTCTTC
14 | TRBJ2-3 | TRBD1 | TRBV27 | few | CASSFEGAGDTQYF | TGTGCCAGCAGTTTTGAGGGGGCTGGAGATACGCAGTATTTT
14 | TRBJ1-3 | NA | TRBV6-5 | NA | CASHRDTSGNTIYF | TGTGCCAGCCATAGGGACACCTCTGGAAACACCATATATTTT